This passage covers 27 T cell receptor beta chains from one sample sequenced in a study of T cells in Graves' hyperthyroidism and ophthalmopathy. TCR beta CDR3 sequences were amplified from RNA transcripts. The study used the HTBI primer set for a first-round RT-PCR of the TCR CDR3. MiXCR, applied by TCRdb to the multiplex PCR reads, yields one record per CDR3 protein. The sample holds approximately 300,000 distinct CDR3 sequences; about a sixth are singletons and the top ten take about 50%. The sequencing input was blood. All receptors derive from a woman between 55 and 75 years old with Graves' ophthalmopathy.

This clonotype was counted at least ten times. The chain recombines TRBV11-1 with TRBJ1-3; a weak D match, TRBD1 (6 bases). This CDR3 region has 16 residues. CDR1 is SGHAT and CDR2 is FQDESV in the germline V gene (reference sequence). V lost 5 bases and J 0 bases, leaving 14 bases between the germline ends. The CDR3 DNA reads as TGTGCCAGCAGCCCTAAGACAGGACTCTCTGGAAACACCATATATTTT. It translates to CASSPKTGLSGNTIYF.

This clonotype has at least ten counts. This chain uses TRBV7-9 with TRBJ1-2, with D possibly TRBD1 on 5 matching bases. The CDR3 is 13 amino acids. With 8 bases removed from V and 2 bases from J, the gap between germline ends came to 12 bases. CDR1 and CDR2 (germline): SEHNR, FQNEAQ (reference sequence). The CDR3 coding sequence is TGTGCCAGCTTGGGGGATGAGAACTATGGCTACACCTTC. It encodes CASLGDENYGYTF.

The table lists this clonotype with many counts. V gene TRBV5-1 combines with J gene TRBJ2-7; no definite D call. V lost 1 base, J lost 0 bases, and 8 bases lay in between. CDR1 SGHRS and CDR2 YFSETQ come from the germline V gene. The CDR3 runs 14 residues. The CDR3 nucleotides are TGCGCCAGCAGCTTGTTCCGGAGCTCCTACGAGCAGTACTTC. The encoded protein is CASSLFRSSYEQYF.

This chain connects TRBV7-9 to TRBJ2-7; D may be TRBD1 (5 bases). The CDR3 consists of 14 residues. V lost 7 bases and J lost 4, with 17 bases in between. The germline gives CDR1 SEHNR, CDR2 FQNEAQ (reference sequence). The CDR3 protein is CASTFSDQGYEQYF. In DNA form, the CDR3 reads TGTGCCAGCACCTTTTCGGACCAGGGTTACGAGCAGTACTTC.

The rearrangement uses TRBV19 and TRBJ2-1, with TRBD2 identical over 11 bases. The CDR3 length is 15 residues. After removal of 7 bases from V and 5 bases from J, the junction contained 7 bases not matched to a gene. Germline-derived CDR1 and CDR2 are LNHDA and SQIVND (reference sequence). CDR3 region: CASKLAGGPHNEQFF. The DNA for the CDR3 is TGTGCCAGTAAATTAGCGGGAGGGCCCCACAATGAGCAGTTCTTC.

The chain carries TRBV5-1 and TRBJ2-5; a weak D match, TRBD1 (7 bases). V was cut by 2 bases and J by 3 bases, with 14 bases left in between. The CDR3 is 15 amino acids. Germline CDR1 is SGHRS and CDR2 is YFSETQ. In DNA, the CDR3 is TGCGCCAGCAGCTTCCAGGGGGGCTTTGAAGAGACCCAGTACTTC. Residues: CASSFQGGFEETQYF. Full variable domain (rest looked up from reference TRBV5-1 and TRBJ2-5): KAGVTQTPRYLIKTRGQQVTLSCSPISGHRSVSWYQQTPGQGLQFLFEYFSETQRNKGNFPGRFSGRQFSNSRSEMNVSTLELGDSALYLCASSFQGGFEETQYFGPGTRLLVL.

This clonotype came up a few times. The chain combines TRBV15 with TRBJ1-2; D is unresolved. V was trimmed by 3 bases and J by 4 bases, leaving 6 bases between them. CDR1 and CDR2 (germline): LNHNV, YYDKDF (reference sequence). The CDR3 spans 12 residues. In nucleotides, the CDR3 is TGTGCCACCAGCAGCACGGGCTATGGCTACACCTTC. This sequence encodes CATSSTGYGYTF.

This clonotype has ten or more counts. The gene calls are TRBV11-2 and TRBJ2-5; a weak D match, TRBD1 (5 bases). Germline values: CDR1 SGHAT, CDR2 FQNNGV. V lost 1 base to trimming and J lost 5 bases, with 8 bases between them. This CDR3 has 13 residues. CDR3 protein: CASSLAGSETQYF. Written as DNA, the CDR3 is TGTGCCAGCAGCTTAGCAGGGTCGGAGACCCAGTACTTC.

The chain links TRBV5-1 to TRBJ2-2, with 9 bases lining up with TRBD1. CDR1 is SGHRS and CDR2 is YFSETQ in the germline V gene. J gave up 5 bases and V 4 bases, and 6 bases lay outside the gene matches. The CDR3 is 15 residues long. This CDR3 is CASSGTGQGTGELFF. The CDR3 nucleotides are TGCGCCAGCAGCGGGACAGGGCAGGGGACCGGGGAGCTGTTTTTT.

This clonotype was counted at least ten times. The chain employs TRBV6-5 and TRBJ1-1; D may be TRBD1 (5 bases). This CDR3 is built from 14 residues. Between the trimmed V and J ends, which lost 3 bases and 10 bases, there was a span of 18 bases. CDR1 is MNHEY and CDR2 is SVGAGI in the germline V gene. DNA of the CDR3: TGTGCCAGCAGTTATCGGACATCCTTAGAAGGAGCTTTCTTT. Amino acids: CASSYRTSLEGAFF.

This clonotype has ten or more counts. The V gene is TRBV5-1, the J gene TRBJ1-2, with 7 bases identical to TRBD1. The CDR3 runs to 15 residues. Germline-derived CDR1 and CDR2 are SGHRS and YFSETQ. V gave up 0 bases and J gave up 0 bases; unmatched junction bases: 2. CDR3 DNA sequence: TGCGCCAGCAGCTTGGGACAGGGCCCTAACTATGGCTACACCTTC. It encodes CASSLGQGPNYGYTF.

This clonotype was seen a handful of times. This chain joins TRBV7-9 and TRBJ1-4; 8 bases agree with TRBD1. Germline loops: CDR1 SEHNR, CDR2 FQNEAQ (reference sequence). The CDR3 has 15 residues. Trimming took 1 base from V and 7 from J; bases not matched to a gene: 5. The CDR3 reads CASSLGQGKSEKLFF. DNA for the CDR3: TGTGCCAGCAGCTTAGGACAGGGGAAAAGTGAAAAACTGTTTTTT.

The chain couples TRBV12-3 or TRBV12-4 to TRBJ2-3; D gene ambiguous. V lost 8 bases to trimming and J lost 5 bases, with 17 bases between them. The CDR3 loop spans 14 amino acids. CDR3: CASLPSGAEDTQYF. In DNA, the CDR3 is TGTGCCAGCTTGCCATCTGGTGCTGAAGATACGCAGTATTTT.

As regards this clonotype: A clone one base away is much larger, so this may be a read error. J is TRBJ2-3 and V is TRBV20-1, with TRBD1 matching over 7 bases. This CDR3 is 14 amino acids long. J was trimmed by 5 bases and V by 3 bases; bases with no gene match: 8. Germline V gene sequence: CDR1 DFQATT, CDR2 SNEGSKA (reference sequence). The CDR3 protein is CSASHGQVLDTQYF. The CDR3 DNA is TGCAGTGCTAGCCACGGACAGGTTCTAGATACGCAGTATTTT.

This clonotype was found many times. The chain has TRBV2 and TRBJ2-1; D gene unclear. Deletions cut 6 bases from V and 8 bases from J, with 8 bases between. This CDR3 has 11 amino acids. Germline CDR1 SNHLY, CDR2 FYNNEI. Here the CDR3 DNA reads TGTGCCAGCAGCCTTGGGCATGAGCAGTTCTTC. It is translated as CASSLGHEQFF.

This clonotype was detected many times. The rearrangement joins TRBV27 to TRBJ2-1, with TRBD2 matching 10 bases. Trimming removed 5 bases from V and 9 bases from J; junction bases left unmatched: 7. Germline V gives CDR1 MNHEY, CDR2 SMNVEV (reference sequence). The length of the CDR3 is 14 residues. This CDR3 reads CASSLKREGREQFF. The CDR3 nucleotides are TGTGCCAGCAGTCTTAAGCGGGAGGGCCGTGAGCAGTTCTTC.

This clonotype was observed many times. The chain joins TRBV7-2 to TRBJ2-3, with 10 bases matching TRBD2. Germline assignment: CDR1 SGHTA and CDR2 FQGNSA. The CDR3 has 15 residues. The junction had 3 bases not matched to a gene; V was cut back by 1 base and J by 5 bases. Here the CDR3 reads CASSLGAGGIDTQYF. The CDR3 DNA sequence: TGTGCCAGCAGCTTAGGAGCGGGGGGGATAGATACGCAGTATTTT. Looking up the rest from reference TRBV7-2 and TRBJ2-3 gives the full variable domain: GAGVSQSPSNKVTEKGKDVELRCDPISGHTALYWYRQSLGQGLEFLIYFQGNSAPDKSGLPSDRFSAERTGGSVSTLTIQRTQQEDSAVYLCASSLGAGGIDTQYFGPGTRLTVL.

This clonotype was seen many times. J is TRBJ2-1 and V is TRBV7-3; 9 bases map to TRBD2. Germline V gene data show CDR1 as SGHTA and CDR2 as FQGTGA. CDR3 size: 16 residues. The ends lost 1 base at V and 2 bases at J; junction bases unmatched: 3. The CDR3 here is CASSLIAGVAYNEQFF. CDR3 bases: TGTGCCAGCAGCTTAATAGCGGGAGTCGCCTACAATGAGCAGTTCTTC.

This clonotype has a count of ten or more. The chain links TRBV5-1 to TRBJ1-1; D remains unclear. The V and J ends lost 3 bases and 1 base respectively, with 7 bases between them. The CDR3 is made up of 13 amino acids. Germline loops: CDR1 SGHRS, CDR2 YFSETQ. The CDR3: CASSSEPNTEAFF. The CDR3 DNA reads as TGCGCCAGCAGCTCTGAACCGAACACTGAAGCTTTCTTT.

This clonotype has at least ten counts. The chain couples TRBV7-9 to TRBJ2-7, with D maybe TRBD1 (6 bases). The CDR3 contains 15 residues. CDR1 and CDR2 from the germline V gene are SEHNR and FQNEAQ (reference sequence). The V gene lost 5 bases and the J gene lost 0 bases, with 14 bases spanning the gap. DNA for the CDR3: TGTGCCAGCAGCCCCACGGGACACCGCTCCTACGAGCAGTACTTC. It yields the protein CASSPTGHRSYEQYF.

This clonotype was seen a few times. The CDR3: CATSDAQGLVYNEQFF. The CDR3 DNA reads TGTGCCACCAGTGACGCCCAGGGTCTGGTCTACAATGAGCAGTTCTTC. The chain joins TRBV24-1 to TRBJ2-1, with TRBD1 as a possible D gene (5 bases). The CDR3 contains 16 residues. The germline V gene has CDR1 KGHDR and CDR2 SFDVKD. V shed 4 bases and J shed 3 bases, with 15 bases lying between them.

The chain is built from TRBV5-1 and TRBJ1-2; 7 bases match TRBD1. Trimming took 4 bases from V and 2 from J; bases not matched to a gene: 11. This CDR3 comprises 16 residues. Germline-derived CDR1 and CDR2 are SGHRS and YFSETQ. The CDR3 region has the DNA TGCGCCAGCAGCCTGGAAACGGGACAGCTCAACTATGGCTACACCTTC. This encodes CASSLETGQLNYGYTF.

A few counts support this clonotype. V usage is TRBV7-9 and J usage is TRBJ2-3; TRBD1 matches at 9 bases. The CDR3 has 16 residues. Trimming cost V 5 bases and J 0 bases; bases outside gene matches: 6. CDR1 is SEHNR, CDR2 FQNEAQ, per germline (reference sequence). CDR3 bases: TGTGCCAGCAGCGACCGGACAGGGGCTAGCACAGATACGCAGTATTTT. Protein product: CASSDRTGASTDTQYF.

This clonotype was recorded many times. The chain employs TRBV3-1 and TRBJ1-3; D is unclear. The CDR3 extends over 16 amino acids. Trimming left V 1 base short and J 0 bases short, with 10 bases between. CDR1 and CDR2 (germline): LGHDT, YNNKEL (reference sequence). The CDR3 nucleotides are TGTGCCAGCAGCCAAGGAAGGGTTCACTCTGGAAACACCATATATTTT. Translating gives CASSQGRVHSGNTIYF.

This clonotype was recorded many times. J is TRBJ1-2 and V is TRBV5-1; 8 bases agree with TRBD1. The V and J ends lost 3 bases and 9 bases, in that order; junction bases with no gene match: 10. CDR1 is SGHRS and CDR2 is YFSETQ in the germline V gene. The length of the CDR3 is 14 residues. DNA of the CDR3: TGCGCCAGCAGCTCAGGACAGGGAGGAACAAGCTACACCTTC. This codes for CASSSGQGGTSYTF.

V usage is TRBV30 and J usage is TRBJ2-2; no clear D gene. The CDR3 loop spans 12 amino acids. The V gene's germline CDR1 is GTSNPN and CDR2 SVGIG (reference sequence). V shed 0 bases and J shed 7 bases, with 6 bases lying between them. CDR3 amino acids: CAWSVPCGELFF. The CDR3 DNA sequence: TGTGCCTGGAGTGTGCCGTGCGGGGAGCTGTTTTTT.

This clonotype has ten or more counts. The chain uses TRBV28 and TRBJ2-7, with TRBD2 identical over 10 bases. The J segment lost 3 bases and the V segment lost 3 bases, leaving 8 bases of the junction unmatched. This CDR3 has 16 residues. CDR1 is MDHEN and CDR2 is SYDVKM in the germline V gene. CDR3 nucleotides: TGTGCCAGCAGTTTGGGGGGAAGACTAGCGGGCTACGAGCAGTACTTC. It is translated as CASSLGGRLAGYEQYF.